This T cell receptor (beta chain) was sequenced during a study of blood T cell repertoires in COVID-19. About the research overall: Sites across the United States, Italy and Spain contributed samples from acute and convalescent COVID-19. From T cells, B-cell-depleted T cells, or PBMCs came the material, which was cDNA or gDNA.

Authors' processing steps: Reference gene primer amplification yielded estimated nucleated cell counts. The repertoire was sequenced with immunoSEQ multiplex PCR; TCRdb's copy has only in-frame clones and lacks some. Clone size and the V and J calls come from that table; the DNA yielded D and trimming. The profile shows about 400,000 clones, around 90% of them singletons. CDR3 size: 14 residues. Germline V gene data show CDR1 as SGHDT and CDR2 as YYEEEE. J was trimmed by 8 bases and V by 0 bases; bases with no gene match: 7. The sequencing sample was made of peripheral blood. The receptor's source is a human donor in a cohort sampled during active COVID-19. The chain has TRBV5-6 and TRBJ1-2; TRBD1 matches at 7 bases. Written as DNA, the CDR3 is TGTGCCAGCAGCTTGGGAGACAGGGTGGGCGGCTACACCTTC. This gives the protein CASSLGDRVGGYTF.